The 21 T cell receptor beta chains in this list originate from one sample, sequenced in a study of blood T cell repertoires in COVID-19. TCRdb's table, derived via immunoSEQ multiplex PCR, lists solely in-frame clones and lacks some. Of a few hundred thousand clones in the sample, approximately 92% were seen once. Material: peripheral blood. The source is a person between 18 and 35 years old with COVID-19, enrolled during active disease.

The J gene is TRBJ2-3, the V gene TRBV5-6; D possibly corresponds to TRBD2 (6 bases). The V end lost 0 bases, the J end lost 5 bases, and 13 bases lay between the germline ends. Germline V CDR1 and CDR2: SGHDT, YYEEEE. This CDR3 has 15 residues. CDR3 nucleotide sequence: TGTGCCAGCAGCTTGGCCGCTAGCGTCCTAGATACGCAGTATTTT. Encoded protein: CASSLAASVLDTQYF.

CDR3 sequence: CASSPGQFSYEQYF. In DNA form, the CDR3 reads TGTGCCAGCAGTCCAGGACAATTCTCCTACGAGCAGTACTTC. This chain uses TRBV3-1 (or the pseudogene TRBV3-2) with TRBJ2-7, with D perhaps TRBD1 (5 bases). CDR1 and CDR2 (germline): LGHDT, YNNKEL (reference sequence). The CDR3 runs 14 residues. Deletions cut 6 bases from V and 0 bases from J, with 12 bases between.

The chain recombines TRBV6-5 with TRBJ2-5; a possible D gene is TRBD2 (6 bases). The V and J ends lost 0 bases and 7 bases respectively, with 9 bases between them. Germline V CDR1 and CDR2: MNHEY, SVGAGI. The CDR3 is made up of 13 amino acids. The CDR3 here is CASSYSTEGTQYF. As DNA, the CDR3 is TGTGCCAGCAGTTACTCTACGGAGGGGACCCAGTACTTC.

The V and J genes are TRBV6-5 and TRBJ2-7, with D tentatively TRBD1 (6 bases). Trimming stripped 0 bases from V and 0 bases from J, with 12 bases between. Germline V lookup: CDR1 MNHEY, CDR2 SVGAGI. This CDR3 has 16 residues. The DNA for the CDR3 is TGTGCCAGCAGTTACTCGGTGACAGGTATCTCCTACGAGCAGTACTTC. Protein product: CASSYSVTGISYEQYF.

The rearrangement joins TRBV30 to TRBJ2-7; 10 positions agree with TRBD2. Losses at the gene ends were 0 bases for V and 6 bases for J; bases not matched to a gene: 2. The CDR3 loop spans 13 amino acids. In germline, CDR1 is GTSNPN, CDR2 SVGIG (reference sequence). The CDR3 protein is CAWSVRLAGEQYF. The DNA for the CDR3 is TGTGCCTGGAGTGTAAGACTAGCGGGCGAGCAGTACTTC. Based on the CDR3 plus reference TRBV30 and TRBJ2-7, the full variable domain is SQTIHQWPATLVQPVGSPLSLECTVEGTSNPNLYWYRQAAGRGLQLLFYSVGIGQISSEVPQNLSASRPQDRQFILSSKKLLLSDSGFYLCAWSVRLAGEQYFGPGTRLTVT.

V is TRBV5-6 and J is TRBJ1-3; D is uncertain. This CDR3 is 13 amino acids long. Germline V CDR1 and CDR2: SGHDT, YYEEEE. Trimming took 7 bases from V and 0 from J, leaving 8 bases between them. This chain's CDR3 is CASSRASGNTIYF. The CDR3 DNA follows: TGTGCCAGCTCTAGAGCCTCTGGAAACACCATATATTTT. Together with reference TRBV5-6 and TRBJ1-3, the CDR3 gives the full variable domain: DAGVTQSPTHLIKTRGQQVTLRCSPKSGHDTVSWYQQALGQGPQFIFQYYEEEERQRGNFPDRFSGHQFPNYSSELNVNALLLGDSALYLCASSRASGNTIYFGEGSWLTVV.

The V gene is TRBV10-2, the J gene TRBJ2-1, with no clear D. The germline V and J ends were trimmed by 7 bases and 3 bases, with 4 bases remaining between them. Germline assignment: CDR1 WSHSY and CDR2 SAAADI. CDR3 length: 11 residues. This chain's CDR3 is CASNYYNEQFF. The CDR3 bases are TGCGCCAGCAACTACTACAATGAGCAGTTCTTC.

The chain carries TRBV5-4 and TRBJ1-2, with D uncertain. The CDR3 sequence is 12 residues long. Germline V lookup: CDR1 SGHNT, CDR2 YYREEE (reference sequence). Trimming stripped 7 bases from V and 2 bases from J, with 9 bases between. This CDR3 is CASHGVNYGYTF. The CDR3, as DNA: TGTGCCAGCCACGGGGTGAACTATGGCTACACCTTC.

This clone has just one count. The chain joins TRBV28 to TRBJ1-3; TRBD1 matches 7 bases. The V segment lost 6 bases and the J segment 6 bases; nucleotides outside the gene matches: 8. Germline CDR1 reads MDHEN; CDR2 reads SYDVKM. This CDR3 spans 14 amino acids. The CDR3 is CASRTGQDLNTIYF. The CDR3 DNA sequence: TGTGCCAGCAGAACAGGACAGGACCTAAACACCATATATTTT.

This chain uses TRBV20-1 with TRBJ2-1, with D hard to call. V lost 6 bases to trimming and J lost 4 bases, with 7 bases between them. Per the germline V gene, CDR1 is DFQATT and CDR2 is SNEGSKA (reference sequence). The CDR3 loop spans 11 amino acids. CDR3 DNA: TGCAGTGCCCTAACTTACAATGAGCAGTTCTTC. Protein product: CSALTYNEQFF.

The gene calls are TRBV7-9 and TRBJ1-1, with 10 bases identical to TRBD1. In germline, CDR1 is SEHNR, CDR2 FQNEAQ (reference sequence). With V trimmed by 5 bases and J by 8 bases, 8 bases remained unmatched. The CDR3 length is 14 residues. The CDR3 here is CASSRDRGGAEAFF. CDR3 DNA sequence: TGTGCCAGCAGCCGGGACAGGGGAGGAGCAGAAGCTTTCTTT.

The CDR3 reads CASSFDSNYGYTF. In DNA, the CDR3 is TGTGCCAGCAGTTTTGACAGTAACTATGGCTACACCTTC. V and J are TRBV7-2 and TRBJ1-2, with D possibly matching TRBD1 (5 bases). The CDR3 runs to 13 residues. The germline CDR1 and CDR2 sequences are SGHTA and FQGNSA. V was shortened by 6 bases and J by 1 base, with 9 bases between the two germline ends. Together with reference TRBV7-2 and TRBJ1-2, the CDR3 gives the full variable domain: GAGVSQSPSNKVTEKGKDVELRCDPISGHTALYWYRQSLGQGLEFLIYFQGNSAPDKSGLPSDRFSAERTGGSVSTLTIQRTQQEDSAVYLCASSFDSNYGYTFGSGTRLTVV.

This chain joins TRBV2 and TRBJ2-1; TRBD2 matches at 13 bases. Germline CDR1 SNHLY, CDR2 FYNNEI. The CDR3 covers 18 residues. With V trimmed by 5 bases and J by 6 bases, 13 bases remained unmatched. The CDR3 nucleotides read TGTGCCAGCAGTCAAAGTGGACTAGCGGGAGTCTTCAGCAATGAGCAGTTCTTC. Its protein product is CASSQSGLAGVFSNEQFF.

This chain connects TRBV4-1 to TRBJ2-3; 11 nucleotides agree with TRBD2. Germline CDR1 reads MGHRA; CDR2 reads YSYEKL. This CDR3 is built from 19 residues. The V segment lost 4 bases and the J segment 2 bases; nucleotides outside the gene matches: 14. The CDR3 reads CASSRKVQPGLADTDTQYF. In DNA, the CDR3 is TGCGCCAGCAGCCGGAAGGTTCAGCCGGGACTAGCGGACACAGATACGCAGTATTTT.

A note on this clone: At one end the junction does not follow the germline gene, possibly because of a read error. V and J are TRBV7-2 and TRBJ1-1; perhaps TRBD1 as D (6 bases). The CDR3 covers 13 residues. Germline loops: CDR1 SGHTA, CDR2 FQGNSA. CDR3 sequence (DNA): TGTGCCAGCAGAGAAACAGGGAACCCTGAAGCTTTCTTT. Its translation: CASRETGNPEAFF.

The chain carries TRBV4-1 and TRBJ2-1, with 8 positions matching TRBD1. After removal of 4 bases from V and 5 bases from J, the junction contained 1 base not matched to a gene. The CDR3 covers 13 residues. In germline, CDR1 is MGHRA, CDR2 YSYEKL. The CDR3 DNA follows: TGCGCCAGCAGCCTGGGACAGGACAATGAGCAGTTCTTC. Its protein product is CASSLGQDNEQFF.

The chain's CDR3 is CASSLLAVEQYF. The CDR3 nucleotides read TGTGCCAGCAGCTTACTAGCGGTCGAGCAGTACTTC. V gene TRBV5-6 combines with J gene TRBJ2-7; 8 bases map to TRBD2. CDR1 and CDR2 from the germline V gene are SGHDT and YYEEEE. With V trimmed by 2 bases and J by 6 bases, 1 base remained unmatched. The CDR3 consists of 12 residues.

This chain connects TRBV11-3 to TRBJ2-2; 9 bases are a match to TRBD1. The trim removed 8 bases at V and 5 bases at J, leaving 6 bases unmatched. The CDR3 extends over 14 amino acids. Germline-derived CDR1 and CDR2 are SGHNT and YENEEA. The DNA of the CDR3 is TGTGCCAGCGGGGGACAGGGATCGACCGGGGAGCTGTTTTTT. Translating gives CASGGQGSTGELFF.

This chain links TRBV18 with TRBJ2-7, with 8 bases fitting TRBD1. CDR1 KGHSH and CDR2 LQKENI come from the germline V gene. CDR3 length: 14 amino acids. The V and J ends lost 0 bases and 6 bases, in that order; junction bases with no gene match: 4. The CDR3 sequence: CASSPPGTGSEQYF. CDR3 nucleotide sequence: TGTGCCAGCTCACCACCCGGGACAGGTTCCGAGCAGTACTTC.

This rearrangement joins TRBV30 to TRBJ2-1, with 8 nucleotides matching TRBD2. Germline assignment: CDR1 GTSNPN and CDR2 SVGIG (reference sequence). V dropped 1 base and J dropped 3; count of bases not matched to a gene: 11. This CDR3 comprises 17 residues. The CDR3, as DNA: TGTGCCTGGAGTGGGCTTTGGGGGACTAGGGGCTACAATGAGCAGTTCTTC. This codes for CAWSGLWGTRGYNEQFF.

This chain connects TRBV21-1 to TRBJ2-3; the D call in the table, TRBD2, was not verified against the DNA. TRBV21-1 is a documented pseudogene. The CDR3 is 17 residues long. CDR3 bases: TGTGCCAGCAGCTGGACTAGCGGGGCGACTAGCACAGATACGCAGTATTTT. It specifies CASSWTSGATSTDTQYF.